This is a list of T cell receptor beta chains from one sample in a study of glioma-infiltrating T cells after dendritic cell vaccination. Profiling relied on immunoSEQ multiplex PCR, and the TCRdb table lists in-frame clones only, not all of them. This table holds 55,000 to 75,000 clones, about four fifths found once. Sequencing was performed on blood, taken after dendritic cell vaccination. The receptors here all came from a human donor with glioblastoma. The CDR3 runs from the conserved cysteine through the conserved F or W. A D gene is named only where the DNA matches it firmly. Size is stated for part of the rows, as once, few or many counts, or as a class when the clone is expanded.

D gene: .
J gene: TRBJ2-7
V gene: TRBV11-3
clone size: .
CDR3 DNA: TGTGCCAGCAGCTTAGGACTAGGCAGTACGGCGGGGCCCTACGAGCAGTACTTC
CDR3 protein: CASSLGLGSTAGPYEQYF

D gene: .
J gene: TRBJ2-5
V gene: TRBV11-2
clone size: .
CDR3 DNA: TGTGCCAGCAGCTTAGGACAGGAAGAGACCCAGTACTTC
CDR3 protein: CASSLGQEETQYF

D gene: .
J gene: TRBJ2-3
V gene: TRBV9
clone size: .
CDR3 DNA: TGTGCCAGCAGCGTAGGTTTAGCTGCAGATACGCAGTATTTT
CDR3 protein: CASSVGLAADTQYF

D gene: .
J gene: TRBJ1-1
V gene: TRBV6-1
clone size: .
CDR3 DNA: TGTGCCAGCAGTGAATGGAGGGCCGACCAGGCTTTCTTT
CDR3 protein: CASSEWRADQAFF

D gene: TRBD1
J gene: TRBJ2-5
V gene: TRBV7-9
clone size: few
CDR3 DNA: TGTGCCAGCAGACAGGGGGGACAAGAGACCCAGTACTTC
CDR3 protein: CASRQGGQETQYF

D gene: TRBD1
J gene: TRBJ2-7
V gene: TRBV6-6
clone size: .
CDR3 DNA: TGTGCCAGCAGTTACTCGAGGACAGGCGAGCAGTACTTC
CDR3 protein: CASSYSRTGEQYF

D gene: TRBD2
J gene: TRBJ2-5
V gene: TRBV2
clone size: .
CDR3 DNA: TGTGCCAGCAGTGAAGAGACTAGCGGGGGAGAGACCCAGTACTTC
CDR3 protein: CASSEETSGGETQYF

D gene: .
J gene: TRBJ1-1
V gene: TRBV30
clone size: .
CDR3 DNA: TGTGCCTGGAGTGTACCAGAAATGAACACTGAAGCTTTCTTT
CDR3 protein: CAWSVPEMNTEAFF

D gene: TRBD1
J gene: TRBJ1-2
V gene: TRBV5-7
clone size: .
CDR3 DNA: TGTGCCAGCAGCTCGACAGGGGGTCAAGACTATGGCTACACCTTC
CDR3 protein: CASSSTGGQDYGYTF

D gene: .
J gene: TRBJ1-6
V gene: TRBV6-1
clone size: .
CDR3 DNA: TGTGCCAGCAGTGCCTCACAGGGTGAGAATTCACCCCTCCACTTT
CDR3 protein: CASSASQGENSPLHF

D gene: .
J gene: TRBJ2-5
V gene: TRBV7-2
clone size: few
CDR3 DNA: TGTGCCAGCAGCTTAGACGGTGGCAGGGCTGAGACCCAGTACTTC
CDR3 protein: CASSLDGGRAETQYF

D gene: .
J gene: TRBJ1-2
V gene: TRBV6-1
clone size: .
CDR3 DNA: TGTGCCAGCAGTGATCTCTCGGGTGGGGGGGGCTATGGCTACACCTTC
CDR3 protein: CASSDLSGGGGYGYTF

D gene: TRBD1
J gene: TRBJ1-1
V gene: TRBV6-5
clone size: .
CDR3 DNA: TGTGCCAGCAGTGACCAGGGGGGAGGTACTGAAGCTTTCTTT
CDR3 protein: CASSDQGGGTEAFF

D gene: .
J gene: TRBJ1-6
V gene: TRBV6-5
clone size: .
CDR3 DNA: TGTGCCAGCAGTTACTCGAATAGCAGGGGCGCTTCACCCCTCCACTTT
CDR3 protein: CASSYSNSRGASPLHF

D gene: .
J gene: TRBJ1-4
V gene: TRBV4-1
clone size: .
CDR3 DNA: TGCGCCAGCAGCGAGGTTAATAATGAAAAACTGTTTTTT
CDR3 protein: CASSEVNNEKLFF

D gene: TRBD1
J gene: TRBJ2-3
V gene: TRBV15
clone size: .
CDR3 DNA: TGTGCCACCAGCAAATTCCAGGGGGGCACAGATACGCAGTATTTT
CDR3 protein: CATSKFQGGTDTQYF

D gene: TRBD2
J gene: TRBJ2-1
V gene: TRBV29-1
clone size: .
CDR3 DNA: TGCAGCGTGGACCTCAAGACTAGCGCTGATGAGCAGTTCTTC
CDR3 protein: CSVDLKTSADEQFF

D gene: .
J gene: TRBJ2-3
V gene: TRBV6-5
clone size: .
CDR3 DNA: TGTGCCAGCAGCCAGGGAGATACGCAGTATTTT
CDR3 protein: CASSQGDTQYF

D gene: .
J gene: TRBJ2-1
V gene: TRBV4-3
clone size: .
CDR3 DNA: TGCGCCAGCAGCCTACTAGGGCGGGGCGAGCAGTTCTTC
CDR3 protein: CASSLLGRGEQFF

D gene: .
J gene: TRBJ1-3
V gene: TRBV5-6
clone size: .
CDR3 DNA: TGTGCCAGCAGCTTGGCGTCTGGAAACACCATATATTTT
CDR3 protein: CASSLASGNTIYF

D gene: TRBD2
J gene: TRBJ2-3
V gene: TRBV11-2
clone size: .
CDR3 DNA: TGTGCCAGCAGCTTAGTACAGCGGGGGTGGGATACGCAGTATTTT
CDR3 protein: CASSLVQRGWDTQYF

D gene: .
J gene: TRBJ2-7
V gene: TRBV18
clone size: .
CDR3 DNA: TGTGCCAGCTCACCAAGAGGGCATTCCTACGAGCAGTACTTC
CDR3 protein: CASSPRGHSYEQYF

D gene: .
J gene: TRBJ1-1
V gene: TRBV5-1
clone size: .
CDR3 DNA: TGCGCCAGCAGCTTGGAGGGGGTCCCGGACACTGAAGCTTTCTTT
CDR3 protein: CASSLEGVPDTEAFF

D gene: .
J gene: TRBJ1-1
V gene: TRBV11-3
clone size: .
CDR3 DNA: TGTGCCAGCAGCTTAGCAGAGAACACTGAAGCTTTCTTT
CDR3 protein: CASSLAENTEAFF

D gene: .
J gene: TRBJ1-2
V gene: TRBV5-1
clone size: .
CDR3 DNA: TGCGCCAGCAGCTTGGGGGTGGGAGATTCCTATGGCTACACCTTC
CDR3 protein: CASSLGVGDSYGYTF

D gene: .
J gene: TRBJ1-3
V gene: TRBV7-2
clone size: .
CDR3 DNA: TGTGCCAGCAGCCTCACATTACGCGCGGGCGCGTCTGGAAACACCATATATTTT
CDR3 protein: CASSLTLRAGASGNTIYF

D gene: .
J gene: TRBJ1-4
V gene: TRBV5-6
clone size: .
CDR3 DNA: TGTGCCAGCAGCTTTTTCAGGGGCCCTAATGAAAAACTGTTTTTT
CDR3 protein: CASSFFRGPNEKLFF

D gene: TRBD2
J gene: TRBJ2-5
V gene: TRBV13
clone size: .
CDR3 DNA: TGTGCCAGCAGCTTAGGTCTTGCGGGGGGGCAAGAGACCCAGTACTTC
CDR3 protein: CASSLGLAGGQETQYF

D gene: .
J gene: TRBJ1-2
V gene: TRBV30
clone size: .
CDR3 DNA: TGTGCCTGGAGTGTACTCGTCAGGGGCGTGTATGGCTACACCTTC
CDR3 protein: CAWSVLVRGVYGYTF

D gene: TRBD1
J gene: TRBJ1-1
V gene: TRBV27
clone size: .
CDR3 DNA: TGTGCCAGCAGTCTGGGACAGGTGAACACTGAAGCTTTCTTT
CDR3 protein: CASSLGQVNTEAFF

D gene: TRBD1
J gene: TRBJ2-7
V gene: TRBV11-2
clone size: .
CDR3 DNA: TGTGCCAGCAGCACCCTTGGGGGACAGGGGGCTTCTGGGGAGCAGTACTTC
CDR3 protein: CASSTLGGQGASGEQYF

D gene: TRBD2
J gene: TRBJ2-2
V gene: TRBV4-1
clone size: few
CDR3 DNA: TGCGCCAGCAGCCAACTGAGCGGGGTTCGGACCGGGGAGCTGTTTTTT
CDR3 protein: CASSQLSGVRTGELFF

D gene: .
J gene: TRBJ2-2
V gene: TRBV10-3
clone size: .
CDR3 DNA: TGTGCCATCAGTGAGTCGTTGGGGGCCGGTGCCGGGGAGCTGTTTTTT
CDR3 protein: CAISESLGAGAGELFF

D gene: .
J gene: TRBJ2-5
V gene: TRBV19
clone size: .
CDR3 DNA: TGTGCCAGTAGTATAGTCGGGGGCCAAGAGACCCAGTACTTC
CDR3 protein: CASSIVGGQETQYF

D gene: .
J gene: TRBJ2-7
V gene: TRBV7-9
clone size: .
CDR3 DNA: TGTGCCAGCAGCCCTGAGGGTAGTGAGCAGTACTTC
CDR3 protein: CASSPEGSEQYF

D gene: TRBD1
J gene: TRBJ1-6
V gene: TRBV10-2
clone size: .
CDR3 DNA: TGCGCCAGCAGTGAGTCGGACACGGGACAGAATAATTCACCCCTCCACTTT
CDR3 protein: CASSESDTGQNNSPLHF

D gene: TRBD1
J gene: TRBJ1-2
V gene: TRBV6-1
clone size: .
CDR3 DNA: TGTGCCAGCAGTGAATCAAGACAGGGGGCGCACTACACCTTC
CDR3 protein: CASSESRQGAHYTF

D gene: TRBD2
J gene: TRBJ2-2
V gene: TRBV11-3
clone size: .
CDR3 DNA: TGTGCCAGCAGCCCACGGACTAGCGGGGTCCCCGGGGAGCTGTTTTTT
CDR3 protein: CASSPRTSGVPGELFF

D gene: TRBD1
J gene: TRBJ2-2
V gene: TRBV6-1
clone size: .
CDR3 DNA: TGTGCCAGCCATAATTCAGGGGGCGGCACCGGGGAGCTGTTTTTT
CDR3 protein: CASHNSGGGTGELFF

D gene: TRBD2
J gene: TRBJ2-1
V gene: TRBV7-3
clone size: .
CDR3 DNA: TGTGCCAGCAGCTTGCAGCGGGGGGGCGGGAATGAGCAGTTCTTC
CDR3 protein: CASSLQRGGGNEQFF

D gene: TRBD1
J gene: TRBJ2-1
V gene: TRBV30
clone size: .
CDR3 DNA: TGTGCCTGGAGTGGAGGACAGGACAATGAGCAGTTCTTC
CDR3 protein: CAWSGGQDNEQFF

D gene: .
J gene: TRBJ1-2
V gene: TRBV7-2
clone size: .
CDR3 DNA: TGTGCCAGCAGCTCCTCGCCGGGTTATGGCTACACCTTC
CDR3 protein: CASSSSPGYGYTF

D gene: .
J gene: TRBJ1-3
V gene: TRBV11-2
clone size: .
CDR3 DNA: TGTGCCACCCGGGGGTTCTCGATCTCTGGAAACACCATATATTTT
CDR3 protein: CATRGFSISGNTIYF

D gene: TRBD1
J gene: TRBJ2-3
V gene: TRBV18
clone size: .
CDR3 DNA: TGTGCCAGCTCACCATGGGACAGACGAGATACGCAGTATTTT
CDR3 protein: CASSPWDRRDTQYF

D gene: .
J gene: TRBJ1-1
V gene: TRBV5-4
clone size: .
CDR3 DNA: TGTGCCAGCAGCTCCCCTCTGGGGGAGGGAACTGAAGCTTTCTTT
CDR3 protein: CASSSPLGEGTEAFF

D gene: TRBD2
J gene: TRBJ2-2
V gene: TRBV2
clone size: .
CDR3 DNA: TGTGCCAGTTACTCGGGGGGGGTAGGCACCGGGGAGCTGTTTTTT
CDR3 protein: CASYSGGVGTGELFF

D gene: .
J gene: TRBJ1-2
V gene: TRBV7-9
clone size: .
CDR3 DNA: TGTGCCAGCAGCTTACCGGCAGGGGATGGCTACACCTTC
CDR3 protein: CASSLPAGDGYTF